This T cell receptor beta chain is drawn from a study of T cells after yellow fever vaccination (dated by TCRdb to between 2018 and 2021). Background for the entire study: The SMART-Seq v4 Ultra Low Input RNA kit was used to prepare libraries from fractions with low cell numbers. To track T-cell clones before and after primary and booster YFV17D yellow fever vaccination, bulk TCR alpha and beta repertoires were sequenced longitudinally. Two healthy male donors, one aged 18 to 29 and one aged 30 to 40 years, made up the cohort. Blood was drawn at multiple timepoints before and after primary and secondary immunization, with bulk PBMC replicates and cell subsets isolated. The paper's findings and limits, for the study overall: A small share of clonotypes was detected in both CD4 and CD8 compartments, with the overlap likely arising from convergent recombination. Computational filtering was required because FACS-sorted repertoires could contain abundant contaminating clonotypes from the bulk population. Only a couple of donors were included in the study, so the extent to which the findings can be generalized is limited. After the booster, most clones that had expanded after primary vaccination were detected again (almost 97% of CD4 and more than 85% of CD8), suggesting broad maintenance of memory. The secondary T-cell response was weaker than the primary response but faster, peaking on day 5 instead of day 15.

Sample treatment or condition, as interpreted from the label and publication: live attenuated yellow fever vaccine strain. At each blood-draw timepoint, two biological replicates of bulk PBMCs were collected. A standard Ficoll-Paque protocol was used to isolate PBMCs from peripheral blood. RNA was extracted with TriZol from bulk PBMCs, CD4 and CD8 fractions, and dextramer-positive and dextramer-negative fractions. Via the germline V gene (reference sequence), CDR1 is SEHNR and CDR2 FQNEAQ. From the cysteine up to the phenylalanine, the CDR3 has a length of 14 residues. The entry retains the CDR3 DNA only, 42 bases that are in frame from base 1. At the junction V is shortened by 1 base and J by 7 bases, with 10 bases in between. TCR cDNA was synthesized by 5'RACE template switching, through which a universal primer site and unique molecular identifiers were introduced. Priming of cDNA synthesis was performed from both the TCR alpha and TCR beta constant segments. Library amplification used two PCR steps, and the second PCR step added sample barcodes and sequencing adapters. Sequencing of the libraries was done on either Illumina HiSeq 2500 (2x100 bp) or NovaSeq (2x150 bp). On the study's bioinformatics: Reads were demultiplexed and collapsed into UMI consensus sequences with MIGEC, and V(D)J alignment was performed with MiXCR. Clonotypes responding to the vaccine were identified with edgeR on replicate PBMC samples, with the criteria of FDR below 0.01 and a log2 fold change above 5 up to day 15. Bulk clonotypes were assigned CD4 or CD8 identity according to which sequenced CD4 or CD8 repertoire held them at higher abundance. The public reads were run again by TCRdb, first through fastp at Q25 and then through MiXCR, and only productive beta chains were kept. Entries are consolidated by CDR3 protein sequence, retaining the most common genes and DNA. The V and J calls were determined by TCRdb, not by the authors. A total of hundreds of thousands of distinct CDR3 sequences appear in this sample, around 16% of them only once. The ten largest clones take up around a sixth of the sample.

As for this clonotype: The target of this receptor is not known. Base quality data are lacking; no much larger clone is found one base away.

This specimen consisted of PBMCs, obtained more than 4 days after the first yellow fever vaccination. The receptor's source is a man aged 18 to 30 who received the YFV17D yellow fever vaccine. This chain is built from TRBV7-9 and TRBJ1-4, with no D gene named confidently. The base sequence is TGTGCCAGCAGCTTAGAGGTAACCAGTGAAAAACTGTTTTTT. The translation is CASSLEVTSEKLFF. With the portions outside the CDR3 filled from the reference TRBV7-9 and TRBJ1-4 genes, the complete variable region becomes DTGVSQNPRHKITKRGQNVTFRCDPISEHNRLYWYRQTLGQGPEFLTYFQNEAQLEKSRLLSDRFSAERPKGSFSTLEIQRTEQGDSAMYLCASSLEVTSEKLFFGSGTQLSVL.